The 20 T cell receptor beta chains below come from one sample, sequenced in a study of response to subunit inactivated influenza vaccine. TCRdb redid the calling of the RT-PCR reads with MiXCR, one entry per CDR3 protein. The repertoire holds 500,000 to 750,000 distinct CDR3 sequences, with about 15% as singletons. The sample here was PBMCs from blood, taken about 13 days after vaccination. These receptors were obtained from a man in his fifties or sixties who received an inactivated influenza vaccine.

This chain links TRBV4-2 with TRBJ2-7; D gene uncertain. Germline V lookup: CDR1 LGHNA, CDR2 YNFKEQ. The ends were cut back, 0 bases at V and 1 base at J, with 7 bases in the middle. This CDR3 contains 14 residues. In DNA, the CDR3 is TGTGCCAGCAGCCAAGATCTACTGTCCTACGAGCAGTACTTC. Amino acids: CASSQDLLSYEQYF.

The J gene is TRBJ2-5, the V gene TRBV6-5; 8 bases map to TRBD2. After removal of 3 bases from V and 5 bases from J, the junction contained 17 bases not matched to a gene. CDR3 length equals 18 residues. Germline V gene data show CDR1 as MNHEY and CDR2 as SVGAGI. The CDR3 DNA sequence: TGTGCCAGCAGTTATAGTGTGAACGGGAGGGCCGGAGGGGAGACCCAGTACTTC. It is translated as CASSYSVNGRAGGETQYF.

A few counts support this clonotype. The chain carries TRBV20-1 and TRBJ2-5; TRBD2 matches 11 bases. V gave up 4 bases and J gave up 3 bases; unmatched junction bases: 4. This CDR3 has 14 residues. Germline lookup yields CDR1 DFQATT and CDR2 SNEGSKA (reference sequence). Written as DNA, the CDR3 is TGCAGTGCTAATCCGGGACTAGCGGAAGAGACCCAGTACTTC. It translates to CSANPGLAEETQYF.

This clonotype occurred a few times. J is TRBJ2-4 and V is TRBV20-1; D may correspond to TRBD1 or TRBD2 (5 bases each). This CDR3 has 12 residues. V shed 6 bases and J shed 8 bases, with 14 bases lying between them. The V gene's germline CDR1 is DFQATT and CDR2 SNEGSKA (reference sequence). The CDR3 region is CSAASRGDIQYF. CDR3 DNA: TGCAGTGCCGCGTCGAGGGGAGACATTCAGTACTTC.

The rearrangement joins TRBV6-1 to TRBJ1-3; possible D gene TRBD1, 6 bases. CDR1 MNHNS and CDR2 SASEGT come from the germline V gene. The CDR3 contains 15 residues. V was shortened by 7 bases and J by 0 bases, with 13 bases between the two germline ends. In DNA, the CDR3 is TGTGCCAGCAAAAGGGACACCCACTCTGGAAACACCATATATTTT. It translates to CASKRDTHSGNTIYF.

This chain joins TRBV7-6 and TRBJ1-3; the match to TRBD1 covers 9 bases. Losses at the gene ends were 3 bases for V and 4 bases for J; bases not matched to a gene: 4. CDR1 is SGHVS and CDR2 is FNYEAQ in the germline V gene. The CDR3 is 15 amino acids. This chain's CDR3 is CASSLEGQGGNTIYF. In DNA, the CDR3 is TGTGCCAGCAGCTTGGAGGGACAGGGAGGAAACACCATATATTTT.

The CDR3 loop reads CASSLYPGETEAFF. In DNA form, the CDR3 reads TGTGCCAGCAGCTTATACCCGGGGGAAACTGAAGCTTTCTTT. The chain couples TRBV7-9 to TRBJ1-1; tentatively, D is TRBD1 (5 bases). This CDR3 comprises 14 residues. Germline values: CDR1 SEHNR, CDR2 FQNEAQ (reference sequence). The V and J ends lost 2 bases and 5 bases respectively, with 12 bases between them.

CDR3 in DNA: TGCGCCAGCAGCCAAGAAGTCGGAAATATAGGAGAGACCCAGTACTTC. Translating it yields CASSQEVGNIGETQYF. V is TRBV4-3 and J is TRBJ2-5; unclear D gene. Germline CDR1 is LGHNA and CDR2 is YSLEER. Trimming left V 0 bases short and J 4 bases short, with 15 bases between. The CDR3 consists of 16 residues.

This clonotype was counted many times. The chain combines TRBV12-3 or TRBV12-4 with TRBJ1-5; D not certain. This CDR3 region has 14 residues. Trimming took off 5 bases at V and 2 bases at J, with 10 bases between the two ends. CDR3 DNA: TGTGCCAGCAGTCTACGAGAGGGCAATCAGCCCCAGCATTTT. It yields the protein CASSLREGNQPQHF.

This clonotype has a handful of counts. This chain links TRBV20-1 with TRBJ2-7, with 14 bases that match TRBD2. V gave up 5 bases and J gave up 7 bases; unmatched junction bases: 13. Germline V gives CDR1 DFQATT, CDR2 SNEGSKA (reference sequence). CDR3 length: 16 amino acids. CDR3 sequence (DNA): TGCAGTGCTGCCCAACGACTAGCGGGGGGGCATAGGGAGCAGTACTTC. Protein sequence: CSAAQRLAGGHREQYF.

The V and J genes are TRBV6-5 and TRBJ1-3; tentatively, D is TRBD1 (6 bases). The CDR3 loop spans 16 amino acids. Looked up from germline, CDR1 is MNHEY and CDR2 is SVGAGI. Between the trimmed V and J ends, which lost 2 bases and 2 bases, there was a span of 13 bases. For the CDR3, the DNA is TGTGCCAGCAGTTACGTCCAGGGGTCAGCTGGAAACACCATATATTTT. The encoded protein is CASSYVQGSAGNTIYF.

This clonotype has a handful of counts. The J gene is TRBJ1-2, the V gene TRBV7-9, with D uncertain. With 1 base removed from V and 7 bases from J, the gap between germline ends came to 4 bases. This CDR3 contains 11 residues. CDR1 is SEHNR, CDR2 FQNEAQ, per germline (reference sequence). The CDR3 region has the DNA TGTGCCAGCAGCTTAGAGGCTGGCTACACCTTC. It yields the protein CASSLEAGYTF.

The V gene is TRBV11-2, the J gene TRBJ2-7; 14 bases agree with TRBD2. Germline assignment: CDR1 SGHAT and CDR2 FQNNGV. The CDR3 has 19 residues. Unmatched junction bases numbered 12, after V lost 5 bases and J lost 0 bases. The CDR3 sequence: CASSIYGTSGSRSSYEQYF. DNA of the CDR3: TGTGCCAGCAGCATATACGGGACTAGCGGGAGCCGGAGCTCCTACGAGCAGTACTTC. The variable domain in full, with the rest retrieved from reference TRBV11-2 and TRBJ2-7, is EAGVAQSPRYKIIEKRQSVAFWCNPISGHATLYWYQQILGQGPKLLIQFQNNGVVDDSQLPKDRFSAERLKGVDSTLKIQPAKLEDSAVYLCASSIYGTSGSRSSYEQYFGPGTRLTVT.

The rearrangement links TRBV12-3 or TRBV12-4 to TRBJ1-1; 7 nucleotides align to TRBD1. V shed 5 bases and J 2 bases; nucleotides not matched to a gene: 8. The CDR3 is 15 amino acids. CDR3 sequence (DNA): TGTGCCAGCAGTAGCGCCGGACAGGTTAACACTGAAGCTTTCTTT. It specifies CASSSAGQVNTEAFF.

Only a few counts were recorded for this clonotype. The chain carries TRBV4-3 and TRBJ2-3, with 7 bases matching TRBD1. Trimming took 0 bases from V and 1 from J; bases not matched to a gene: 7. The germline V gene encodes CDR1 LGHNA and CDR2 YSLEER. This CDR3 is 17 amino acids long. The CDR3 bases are TGCGCCAGCAGCCAAGAGGGGTACAGGGGAGGCACAGATACGCAGTATTTT. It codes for CASSQEGYRGGTDTQYF.

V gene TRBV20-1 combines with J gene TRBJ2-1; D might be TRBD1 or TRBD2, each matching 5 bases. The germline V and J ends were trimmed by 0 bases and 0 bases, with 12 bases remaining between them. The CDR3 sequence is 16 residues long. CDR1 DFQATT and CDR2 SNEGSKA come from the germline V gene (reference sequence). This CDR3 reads CSAREDRRDSYNEQFF. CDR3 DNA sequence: TGCAGTGCTAGAGAAGACAGACGGGACTCCTACAATGAGCAGTTCTTC.

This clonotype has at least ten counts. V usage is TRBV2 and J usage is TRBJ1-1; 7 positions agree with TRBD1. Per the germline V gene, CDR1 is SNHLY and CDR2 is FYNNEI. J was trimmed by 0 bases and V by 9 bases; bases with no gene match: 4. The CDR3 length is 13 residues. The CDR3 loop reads CASSGQLNTEAFF. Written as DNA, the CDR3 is TGTGCCAGTTCGGGACAGCTGAACACTGAAGCTTTCTTT.

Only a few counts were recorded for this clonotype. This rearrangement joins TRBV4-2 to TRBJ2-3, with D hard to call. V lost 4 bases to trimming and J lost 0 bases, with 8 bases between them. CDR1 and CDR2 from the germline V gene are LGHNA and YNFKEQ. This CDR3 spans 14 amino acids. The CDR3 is CASSRQVSTDTQYF. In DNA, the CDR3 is TGTGCCAGCAGCCGGCAGGTTAGCACAGATACGCAGTATTTT.

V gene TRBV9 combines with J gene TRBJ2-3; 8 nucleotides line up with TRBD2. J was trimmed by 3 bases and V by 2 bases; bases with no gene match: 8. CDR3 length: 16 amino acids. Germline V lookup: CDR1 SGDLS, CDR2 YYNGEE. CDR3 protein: CASSVSPGGLTDTQYF. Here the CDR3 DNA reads TGTGCCAGCAGCGTCAGTCCGGGAGGGCTTACAGATACGCAGTATTTT.

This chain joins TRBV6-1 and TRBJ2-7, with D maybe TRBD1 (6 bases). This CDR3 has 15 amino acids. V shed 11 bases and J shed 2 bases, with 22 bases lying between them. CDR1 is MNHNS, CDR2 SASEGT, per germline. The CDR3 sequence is CAPTRGHRRTYEQYF. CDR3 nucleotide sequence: TGTGCCCCCACCCGGGGACATCGGAGGACCTACGAGCAGTACTTC.